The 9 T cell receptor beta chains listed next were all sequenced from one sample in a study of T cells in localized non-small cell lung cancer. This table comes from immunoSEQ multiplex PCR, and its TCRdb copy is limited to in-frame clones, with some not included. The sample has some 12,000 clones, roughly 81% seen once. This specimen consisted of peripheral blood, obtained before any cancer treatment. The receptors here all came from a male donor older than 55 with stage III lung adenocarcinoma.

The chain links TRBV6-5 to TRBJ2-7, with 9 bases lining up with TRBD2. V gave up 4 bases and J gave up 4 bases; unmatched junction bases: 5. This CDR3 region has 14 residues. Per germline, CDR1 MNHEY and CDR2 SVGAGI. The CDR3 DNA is TGTGCCAGCAGTTCCGGGACTAGCATATACGAGCAGTACTTC. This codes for CASSSGTSIYEQYF.

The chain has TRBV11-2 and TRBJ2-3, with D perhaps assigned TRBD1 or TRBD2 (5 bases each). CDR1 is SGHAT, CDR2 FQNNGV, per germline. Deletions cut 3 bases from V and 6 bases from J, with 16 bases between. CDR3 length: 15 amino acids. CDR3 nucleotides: TGTGCCAGCAGCTTCGGATTCGGGACGGAGGATACGCAGTATTTT. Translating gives CASSFGFGTEDTQYF.

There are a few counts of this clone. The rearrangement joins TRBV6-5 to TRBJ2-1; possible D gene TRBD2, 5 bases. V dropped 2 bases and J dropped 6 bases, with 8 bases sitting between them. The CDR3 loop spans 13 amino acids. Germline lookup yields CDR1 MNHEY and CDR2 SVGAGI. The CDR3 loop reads CASSYGLANEQFF. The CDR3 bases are TGTGCCAGCAGTTACGGTCTAGCCAATGAGCAGTTCTTC.

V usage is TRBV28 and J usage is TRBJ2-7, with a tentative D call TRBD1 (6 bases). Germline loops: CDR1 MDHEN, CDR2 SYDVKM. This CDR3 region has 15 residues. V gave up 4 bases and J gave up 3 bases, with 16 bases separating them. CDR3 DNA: TGTGCCAGCAGTTCCCCCGCCGAGGGGGTCTACGAGCAGTACTTC. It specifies CASSSPAEGVYEQYF.

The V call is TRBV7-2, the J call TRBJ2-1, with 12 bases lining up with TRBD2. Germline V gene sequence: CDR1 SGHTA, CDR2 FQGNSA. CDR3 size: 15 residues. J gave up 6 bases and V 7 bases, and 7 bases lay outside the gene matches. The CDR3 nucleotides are TGTGCCAGCACCTCCCGGACTAGCGGGGTCAATGAGCAGTTCTTC. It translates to CASTSRTSGVNEQFF.

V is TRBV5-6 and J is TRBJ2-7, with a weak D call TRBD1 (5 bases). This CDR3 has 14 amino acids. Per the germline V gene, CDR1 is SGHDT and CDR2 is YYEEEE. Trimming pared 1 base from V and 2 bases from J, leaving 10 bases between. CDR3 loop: CASSLQGRTYEQYF. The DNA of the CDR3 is TGTGCCAGCAGCTTGCAGGGTCGAACCTACGAGCAGTACTTC.

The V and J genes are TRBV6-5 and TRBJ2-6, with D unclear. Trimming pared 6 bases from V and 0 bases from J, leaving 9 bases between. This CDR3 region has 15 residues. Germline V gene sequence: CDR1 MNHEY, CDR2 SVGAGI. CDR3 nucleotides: TGTGCCAGCAGCCTTAAGGGCTCTGGGGCCAACGTCCTGACTTTC. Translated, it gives CASSLKGSGANVLTF.

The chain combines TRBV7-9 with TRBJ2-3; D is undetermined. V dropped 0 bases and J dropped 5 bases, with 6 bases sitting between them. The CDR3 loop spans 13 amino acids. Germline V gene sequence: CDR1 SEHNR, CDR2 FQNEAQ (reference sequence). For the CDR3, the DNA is TGTGCCAGCAGCTTAGCGAGCCTAGATACGCAGTATTTT. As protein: CASSLASLDTQYF.

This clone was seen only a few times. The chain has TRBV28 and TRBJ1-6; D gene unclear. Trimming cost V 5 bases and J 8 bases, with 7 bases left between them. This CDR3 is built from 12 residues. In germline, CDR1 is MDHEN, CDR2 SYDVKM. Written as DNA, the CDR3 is TGTGCCAGCAGTATAGGGCATTCACCCCTCCACTTT. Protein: CASSIGHSPLHF.